The TCR beta chain under discussion was sequenced for a study of T-cell reconstitution after alpha-beta-depleted transplantation in children. In germline, CDR1 is ENHRY, CDR2 SYGVKD. This CDR3 has 12 residues. With 8 bases removed from V and 1 base from J, the gap between germline ends came to 9 bases. Using unique molecular identifiers, the investigators prepared the TCRbeta library. TCRdb recomputed calls from the PCR reads with MiXCR, one row per CDR3 protein. The data show about 480,000 distinct CDR3 sequences, under 15% seen once. J is TRBJ2-7 and V is TRBV10-3; D not certain. Sequenced here: PBMCs from the stem cell graft donor, sampled from the stem cell graft. The sequence was collected from a human donor who donated a stem cell graft to a child with combined immunodeficiency. The CDR3 coding sequence is TGTGCCATCGGCTCCGGGTCCTACGAGCAGTACTTC. Encoded protein: CAIGSGSYEQYF.